Listed here are 32 T cell receptor beta chains from one sample, sequenced in a study of human T cells and chemical hapten exposure. TCRdb re-analysed the RACE reads in MiXCR, keeping a single row per CDR3 protein. Of 190,000 or so distinct CDR3 sequences in the sample, 20% to 25% were seen once. Specified time point: patch test 3, about 24 weeks after DPC sensitization. Treatment meaning: therapeutic diphenylcyclopropenone sensitization with weekly scalp DPC. The material was whole blood, obtained in connection with sensitization to the hapten diphenylcyclopropenone (DPC). The source is a woman aged 40 to 50 with alopecia areata. Some clones in this sample may be carry-over from other donors' samples.

This chain uses TRBV4-2 with TRBJ2-5; TRBD2 aligns across 13 bases. CDR1 and CDR2 (germline): LGHNA, YNFKEQ. CDR3 size: 16 residues. The V segment lost 2 bases and the J segment 5 bases; nucleotides outside the gene matches: 5. The DNA of the CDR3 is TGTGCCAGCAGCCAAACTAGCGGGAGGGCCCAGGAGACCCAGTACTTC. This translates into CASSQTSGRAQETQYF.

This clonotype was recorded a few times. The chain carries TRBV6-7 and TRBJ2-3; 9 positions agree with TRBD2. TRBV6-7 is an ORF, with its function uncertain. V shed 9 bases and J 1 base; nucleotides not matched to a gene: 20. The length of the CDR3 is 19 residues. CDR3: CASIHSKGLAGLRTDTQYF. The CDR3 DNA follows: TGTGCCAGTATTCACTCGAAGGGGCTAGCGGGACTACGCACAGATACGCAGTATTTT.

The V gene is TRBV6-2 or TRBV6-3, the J gene TRBJ1-5, with D possibly being TRBD1 (5 bases). Trimming left V 6 bases short and J 5 bases short, with 14 bases between. CDR1 is MNHEY, CDR2 SVGEGT, per germline. The CDR3 covers 14 residues. The CDR3 DNA reads as TGTGCCAGCAGGCCATCGGGGCCCCATCAGCCCCAGCATTTT. Translating it yields CASRPSGPHQPQHF.

This rearrangement joins TRBV5-1 to TRBJ2-1; D is undetermined. Germline values: CDR1 SGHRS, CDR2 YFSETQ. The CDR3 is 15 residues long. V gave up 7 bases and J gave up 6 bases, with 20 bases separating them. Written as DNA, the CDR3 is TGCGCCAGCGACCTTCCCAGCGCCGGGTCCAATGAGCAGTTCTTC. Translation gives CASDLPSAGSNEQFF. Supplemented by reference TRBV5-1 and TRBJ2-1, the full variable domain reads KAGVTQTPRYLIKTRGQQVTLSCSPISGHRSVSWYQQTPGQGLQFLFEYFSETQRNKGNFPGRFSGRQFSNSRSEMNVSTLELGDSALYLCASDLPSAGSNEQFFGPGTRLTVL.

The rearrangement joins TRBV20-1 to TRBJ2-1; 14 bases are shared with TRBD2. The germline CDR1 and CDR2 sequences are DFQATT and SNEGSKA (reference sequence). This CDR3 comprises 16 residues. The V segment lost 0 bases and the J segment 9 bases; nucleotides outside the gene matches: 7. CDR3 loop: CSARDPGTSGRSEQFF. The CDR3 region has the DNA TGCAGTGCTAGAGACCCCGGGACTAGCGGGAGAAGTGAGCAGTTCTTC.

This clonotype has more than one count but fewer than ten. The chain joins TRBV7-9 to TRBJ1-2; D is possibly TRBD1 (5 bases). The CDR3 totals 17 residues. Trimming took off 3 bases at V and 6 bases at J, with 23 bases between the two ends. Germline V CDR1 and CDR2: SEHNR, FQNEAQ (reference sequence). As DNA, the CDR3 is TGTGCCAGCAGCTTGTCTTTAAGTATCGGGACTAAGCATGGCTACACCTTC. Its translation is CASSLSLSIGTKHGYTF.

This clonotype has a handful of counts. This chain links TRBV7-2 with TRBJ1-5; the D gene is possibly TRBD1 (5 bases). Between the trimmed V and J ends, which lost 2 bases and 6 bases, there was a span of 11 bases. Per germline, CDR1 SGHTA and CDR2 FQGNSA. The CDR3 loop spans 14 amino acids. CDR3 DNA sequence: TGTGCCAGCAGCTTACAGGGTAGGGGTCAGCCCCAGCATTTT. Amino acid sequence: CASSLQGRGQPQHF.

V is TRBV27 and J is TRBJ2-7, with 7 bases lining up with TRBD1. This CDR3 contains 15 residues. Germline loops: CDR1 MNHEY, CDR2 SMNVEV (reference sequence). V shed 3 bases and J 0 bases; nucleotides not matched to a gene: 5. CDR3 nucleotides: TGTGCCAGCAGTTTCGGGACAGCTAGCTCCTACGAGCAGTACTTC. This encodes CASSFGTASSYEQYF.

This clonotype was recorded many times. The chain carries TRBV5-6 and TRBJ2-1; D possibly corresponds to TRBD2 (7 bases). The CDR3 consists of 16 residues. The V and J ends lost 2 bases and 0 bases respectively, with 12 bases between them. The V gene's germline CDR1 is SGHDT and CDR2 YYEEEE. The CDR3 DNA is TGTGCCAGCAGCTTCAGGGCGGGGGCCTCCTACAATGAGCAGTTCTTC. Its protein is CASSFRAGASYNEQFF.

CDR3 sequence: CATSDSLSQPQHF. For the CDR3, the DNA is TGTGCCACCAGTGATTCACTTTCACAGCCCCAGCATTTT. The chain links TRBV24-1 to TRBJ1-5, with D uncertain. This CDR3 spans 13 amino acids. Germline V gene lookup returns CDR1 KGHDR and CDR2 SFDVKD. V lost 2 bases to trimming and J lost 7 bases, with 8 bases between them.

The sample holds a few counts of this clonotype. This sequence joins TRBV4-1 and TRBJ2-7; D is ambiguous. Germline V gene lookup returns CDR1 MGHRA and CDR2 YSYEKL. V was clipped by 4 bases and J by 6 bases, with 19 bases between them. The CDR3 has 15 residues. CDR3 sequence (DNA): TGCGCCAGCAGCCTAGATCGGTTCCTCCCCCGCGAGCAGTACTTC. This translates into CASSLDRFLPREQYF.

This clonotype was seen a handful of times. The chain combines TRBV7-8 with TRBJ2-1, with TRBD1 identical over 9 bases. Germline values: CDR1 SGHVS, CDR2 FQNEAQ. The V and J ends lost 3 bases and 2 bases, in that order; junction bases with no gene match: 2. The CDR3 is 15 residues long. Here the CDR3 DNA reads TGTGCCAGCAGCTTCCGGGACAGGGCCTACAATGAGCAGTTCTTC. Translation gives CASSFRDRAYNEQFF.

This clonotype was counted only a few times. The chain couples TRBV28 to TRBJ1-5, with TRBD1 as a possible D gene (5 bases). Germline assignment: CDR1 MDHEN and CDR2 SYDVKM. Between the trimmed V and J ends, which lost 3 bases and 7 bases, there was a span of 10 bases. The CDR3 loop spans 13 amino acids. The CDR3 DNA reads TGTGCCAGCAGTTTCCAGGGAAGACAGCCCCAGCATTTT. Its translation is CASSFQGRQPQHF.

In this sample, this clonotype turned up many times. For the CDR3, the DNA is TGTGCCAGCAGATTCTCCTACAATGAGCAGTTCTTC. Its translation is CASRFSYNEQFF. The chain links TRBV12-3 or TRBV12-4 to TRBJ2-1; D remains ambiguous. The CDR3 loop spans 12 amino acids. Trimming removed 6 bases from V and 0 bases from J, with 3 bases in between.

This rearrangement joins TRBV27 to TRBJ1-6, with TRBD1 identical over 7 bases. CDR1 is MNHEY, CDR2 SMNVEV, per germline (reference sequence). There are 16 residues in the CDR3. J gave up 7 bases and V 5 bases, and 11 bases lay outside the gene matches. CDR3 protein: CASSPLWDSPNSPLHF. In DNA, the CDR3 is TGTGCCAGCAGTCCCCTCTGGGACAGCCCAAATTCACCCCTCCACTTT.

Many counts were recorded for this clonotype. The chain couples TRBV6-2 or TRBV6-3 to TRBJ2-7; TRBD2 matches at 8 bases. The germline gives CDR1 MNHEY, CDR2 SVGEGT. The CDR3 consists of 14 residues. V trimming: 6 bases; J trimming: 0 bases; junction bases outside the gene matches: 4. CDR3 sequence reads: CASRLAGSSYEQYF. The CDR3 DNA sequence: TGTGCCAGCAGGTTAGCGGGGAGCTCCTACGAGCAGTACTTC.

Many counts were recorded for this clonotype. V and J are TRBV19 and TRBJ2-7, with D hard to call. Trimming stripped 10 bases from V and 3 bases from J, with 13 bases between. The CDR3 runs to 12 residues. The germline V gene has CDR1 LNHDA and CDR2 SQIVND (reference sequence). CDR3 sequence: CATMNYFYEQYF. The DNA for the CDR3 is TGTGCCACTATGAACTATTTCTACGAGCAGTACTTC.

The chain is built from TRBV6-6 and TRBJ1-5; possibly TRBD1 for D (6 bases). This CDR3 has 14 residues. Looked up from germline, CDR1 is MNHNY and CDR2 is SVGAGI (reference sequence). The ends were cut back, 0 bases at V and 4 bases at J, with 7 bases in the middle. In nucleotides, the CDR3 is TGTGCCAGCAGTTACTCCGGACAGAATCAGCCCCAGCATTTT. Translation: CASSYSGQNQPQHF.

A few counts support this clonotype. The chain combines TRBV12-3 or TRBV12-4 with TRBJ1-4; no definite D call. Trimming cost V 3 bases and J 7 bases, with 9 bases left between them. The CDR3 runs to 13 residues. The CDR3 region has the DNA TGTGCCAGCAGTTTCCTTACTGGTGAAAAACTGTTTTTT. The encoded protein is CASSFLTGEKLFF.

This clonotype was observed a handful of times. The junction departs from the called germline gene at one end, perhaps through a read error. The genes are TRBV7-2 and TRBJ1-1, with 10 bases matching TRBD1. This CDR3 comprises 15 residues. Germline loops: CDR1 SGHTA, CDR2 FQGNSA. CDR3 sequence reads: CATSLTGGANTEAFF. DNA of the CDR3: TGTGCCACCAGCCTGACAGGGGGCGCGAACACTGAAGCTTTCTTT.

This clonotype came up a few times. The chain carries TRBV20-1 and TRBJ2-1; D remains ambiguous. The CDR3 consists of 12 residues. V gave up 0 bases and J gave up 12 bases, with 12 bases separating them. Looked up from germline, CDR1 is DFQATT and CDR2 is SNEGSKA (reference sequence). The CDR3 loop reads CSARDWSSSQFF. In nucleotides, the CDR3 is TGCAGTGCTAGAGATTGGTCCTCGTCGCAGTTCTTC.

By proportion, this clonotype is medium-sized. The chain couples TRBV15 to TRBJ2-3, with D possibly being TRBD1 or TRBD2 (5 bases each). The V gene's germline CDR1 is LNHNV and CDR2 YYDKDF (reference sequence). V was shortened by 1 base and J by 6 bases, with 14 bases between the two germline ends. The CDR3 spans 15 residues. CDR3 DNA sequence: TGTGCCACCAGCAGAGGAGGGACGGCCACCGATACGCAGTATTTT. Protein: CATSRGGTATDTQYF.

This clonotype has just a few counts. J is TRBJ1-5 and V is TRBV20-1; weak D call: TRBD1 (5 bases). V was cut by 0 bases and J by 8 bases, with 8 bases left in between. The V gene's germline CDR1 is DFQATT and CDR2 SNEGSKA (reference sequence). The CDR3 runs 12 residues. The CDR3 nucleotides are TGCAGTGCTAGAGAGGGGGGTGAGCCCCAGCATTTT. This gives the protein CSAREGGEPQHF.

The chain is built from TRBV5-1 and TRBJ2-1; 14 bases fit TRBD2. The V gene's germline CDR1 is SGHRS and CDR2 YFSETQ. This CDR3 region has 15 residues. V was pared by 5 bases and J by 10 bases, with 8 bases of the junction left unmatched. The CDR3, as DNA: TGCGCCAGCAGGCAGGGACTAGCGGGAGAGGGAGAGCAGTTCTTC. This translates into CASRQGLAGEGEQFF.

This clonotype was picked up many times. The chain couples TRBV24-1 to TRBJ2-3; no clear D. V was trimmed by 3 bases and J by 2 bases, leaving 5 bases between them. Germline loops: CDR1 KGHDR, CDR2 SFDVKD. The CDR3 sequence is 13 residues long. CDR3 DNA: TGTGCCACCAGTGATGGTTCCACAGATACGCAGTATTTT. Translating it yields CATSDGSTDTQYF.

The chain links TRBV29-1 to TRBJ2-7, with a weak D call TRBD2 (6 bases). CDR3 size: 12 residues. V lost 4 bases, J lost 5 bases, and 12 bases lay in between. The germline V gene has CDR1 SQVTM and CDR2 ANQGSEA. The CDR3 coding sequence is TGCAGCGTTGGGAGGGGTGAACACGAGCAGTACTTC. Residues: CSVGRGEHEQYF.

The chain is built from TRBV10-3 and TRBJ2-5; D is possibly TRBD1 or TRBD2 (5 bases each). V was trimmed by 3 bases and J by 1 base, leaving 9 bases between them. This CDR3 contains 14 residues. CDR1 and CDR2 from the germline V gene are ENHRY and SYGVKD. The CDR3 region has the DNA TGTGCCATCAGTGAACGGGGCCCCCAAGAGACCCAGTACTTC. This sequence encodes CAISERGPQETQYF.

This clonotype was observed a few times. The V and J genes are TRBV29-1 and TRBJ1-2, with D possibly being TRBD1 (5 bases). CDR1 and CDR2 (germline): SQVTM, ANQGSEA. The CDR3 is 12 residues long. V lost 7 bases and J 3 bases, leaving 12 bases between the germline ends. CDR3 loop: CSGLGQDYGYTF. DNA for the CDR3: TGCAGCGGGCTGGGGCAGGACTATGGCTACACCTTC.

The chain couples TRBV28 to TRBJ2-5; no clear D gene. The germline CDR1 and CDR2 sequences are MDHEN and SYDVKM. Between the trimmed V and J ends, which lost 3 bases and 7 bases, there was a span of 9 bases. This CDR3 is built from 12 residues. This chain's CDR3 is CASSFGGVTQYF. CDR3 in DNA: TGTGCCAGCAGTTTTGGTGGAGTGACCCAGTACTTC.

The V call is TRBV7-8, the J call TRBJ1-1; D is unclear. The germline CDR1 and CDR2 sequences are SGHVS and FQNEAQ. V was shortened by 5 bases and J by 1 base, with 14 bases between the two germline ends. The CDR3 length is 15 residues. The DNA of the CDR3 is TGTGCCAGCAGCCTGCTTGAGTTGGGGAACACTGAAGCTTTCTTT. This encodes CASSLLELGNTEAFF.

The genes are TRBV5-1 and TRBJ1-1; no clear D gene. CDR1 and CDR2 from the germline V gene are SGHRS and YFSETQ. V was pared by 0 bases and J by 1 base, with 10 bases between. The CDR3 has 15 amino acids. The CDR3 loop is CASSLEDSANTEAFF. The CDR3 bases are TGCGCCAGCAGCTTGGAGGACTCGGCGAACACTGAAGCTTTCTTT.

This sequence joins TRBV10-3 and TRBJ2-7; D unresolved. The ends were cut back, 9 bases at V and 2 bases at J, with 14 bases in the middle. The CDR3 contains 13 residues. Germline V gene lookup returns CDR1 ENHRY and CDR2 SYGVKD. The CDR3 loop reads CAMSAQPPYEQYF. The CDR3 nucleotides are TGTGCCATGTCGGCACAGCCACCCTACGAGCAGTACTTC.